The next 30 T cell receptor beta chains were all read from a single sample in a study of blood T cell repertoires in COVID-19. Assay: immunoSEQ multiplex PCR; the TCRdb copy retains only in-frame clones and omits some. The sample carries some 260,000 clones, under 90% recorded once. The sequenced sample was peripheral blood. Receptors originate from a young woman with acute or convalescent COVID-19.

The rearrangement links TRBV9 to TRBJ2-2; 7 bases line up with TRBD1. V was pared by 0 bases and J by 4 bases, with 9 bases of the junction left unmatched. The CDR3 covers 17 residues. CDR1 is SGDLS, CDR2 YYNGEE, per germline. For the CDR3, the DNA is TGTGCCAGCAGCGTAGGCAGGGGGAATCTGGGCACCGGGGAGCTGTTTTTT. Translating gives CASSVGRGNLGTGELFF. The whole variable domain, filled in from reference TRBV9 and TRBJ2-2, reads DSGVTQTPKHLITATGQRVTLRCSPRSGDLSVYWYQQSLDQGLQFLIQYYNGEERAKGNILERFSAQQFPDLHSELNLSSLELGDSALYFCASSVGRGNLGTGELFFGEGSRLTVL.

The chain combines TRBV11-2 with TRBJ2-3, with 11 bases identical to TRBD1. The CDR3 length is 15 residues. In germline, CDR1 is SGHAT, CDR2 FQNNGV. The V and J ends lost 4 bases and 11 bases, in that order; junction bases with no gene match: 11. This CDR3 reads CASSSGTGGRMVQYF. Written as DNA, the CDR3 is TGTGCCAGCAGCTCGGGGACAGGGGGAAGGATGGTGCAGTATTTT.

The V and J genes are TRBV12-5 and TRBJ2-2; no clear D. CDR1 is LGHNT, CDR2 FRNRAP, per germline. The CDR3 has 13 amino acids. With 6 bases removed from V and 4 bases from J, the gap between germline ends came to 9 bases. CDR3 region: CASGPTPTGELFF. In DNA, the CDR3 is TGTGCTAGTGGACCTACGCCCACCGGGGAGCTGTTTTTT.

V gene TRBV13 combines with J gene TRBJ2-3; 13 positions agree with TRBD2. The CDR3 covers 17 residues. The V gene end was trimmed by 1 base and the J gene end by 5 bases; junction bases not matched to a gene: 6. In germline, CDR1 is PRHDT, CDR2 FYEKMQ (reference sequence). This CDR3 reads CASSLELAGGLGDTQYF. CDR3 nucleotide sequence: TGTGCCAGCAGCTTAGAACTAGCGGGAGGGCTGGGAGATACGCAGTATTTT.

This rearrangement joins TRBV5-8 to TRBJ1-5; TRBD1 is a possible D gene (5 bases). CDR3 length equals 20 residues. V shed 5 bases and J shed 1 base, with 28 bases lying between them. Germline V gene sequence: CDR1 SGHTS, CDR2 YDEGEE. CDR3 nucleotide sequence: TGTGCCAGCAGTAAGTATGGAACAGGTGACGGAGCTGGAAGCAATCAGCCCCAGCATTTT. It is translated as CASSKYGTGDGAGSNQPQHF. Using reference TRBV5-8 and TRBJ1-5 for the parts outside the CDR3, the full variable domain is EAGVTQSPTHLIKTRGQQATLRCSPISGHTSVYWYQQALGLGLQFLLWYDEGEERNRGNFPPRFSGRQFPNYSSELNVNALELEDSALYLCASSKYGTGDGAGSNQPQHFGDGTRLSIL.

The chain is built from TRBV6-2 or TRBV6-3 and TRBJ1-1, with D possibly TRBD1 on 6 matching bases. The ends were cut back, 4 bases at V and 4 bases at J, with 13 bases in the middle. Germline V gives CDR1 MNHEY, CDR2 SVGEGT. The CDR3 has 14 residues. The CDR3 DNA reads as TGTGCCAGCAGTTCTAATGACAGGTCCACTGAAGCTTTCTTT. This sequence encodes CASSSNDRSTEAFF.

J is TRBJ1-6 and V is TRBV13, with D unresolved. The CDR3 runs 16 residues. Between the trimmed V and J ends, which lost 1 base and 7 bases, there was a span of 14 bases. CDR1 and CDR2 from the germline V gene are PRHDT and FYEKMQ (reference sequence). Written as DNA, the CDR3 is TGTGCCAGCAGCTTAGCCGGCCTCTGGGAGAATTCACCCCTCCACTTT. Protein sequence: CASSLAGLWENSPLHF.

The chain joins TRBV10-1 to TRBJ2-1, with no clear D. This CDR3 comprises 13 residues. Germline V gene lookup returns CDR1 WNHNN and CDR2 SYGVQD (reference sequence). Trimming took 4 bases from V and 5 from J, leaving 9 bases between them. CDR3 protein: CASSGSRNNEQFF. As DNA, the CDR3 is TGCGCCAGCAGTGGATCCAGAAACAATGAGCAGTTCTTC.

The V call is TRBV5-6, the J call TRBJ2-1, with 12 bases identical to TRBD2. Trimming cost V 3 bases and J 7 bases; bases outside gene matches: 5. This CDR3 is 15 amino acids long. From germline, CDR1 is SGHDT and CDR2 YYEEEE. This CDR3 is CASSSPGLAGNEQFF. The CDR3 DNA is TGTGCCAGCAGCTCGCCGGGACTAGCGGGTAATGAGCAGTTCTTC.

This clone occurred a few times. The V call is TRBV4-1, the J call TRBJ1-2, with D maybe TRBD1 (6 bases). The length of the CDR3 is 15 residues. Trimming shortened V by 3 bases and J by 5 bases, and 16 bases separated the two germline ends. Germline V gene sequence: CDR1 MGHRA, CDR2 YSYEKL. CDR3 amino acids: CASSQERGPIYGYTF. For the CDR3, the DNA is TGCGCCAGCAGCCAGGAGCGGGGGCCTATATATGGCTACACCTTC.

This chain links TRBV7-2 with TRBJ2-2, with 8 bases that match TRBD2. V lost 5 bases to trimming and J lost 5 bases; unmatched junction nucleotides: 16. Per germline, CDR1 SGHTA and CDR2 FQGNSA. The CDR3 runs 18 residues. The DNA of the CDR3 is TGTGCCAGCAGCACCCGGGGGGGACGGGAGTTTGAAACCGGGGAGCTGTTTTTT. Translated, it gives CASSTRGGREFETGELFF.

V and J are TRBV28 and TRBJ1-2, with D uncertain. The germline CDR1 and CDR2 sequences are MDHEN and SYDVKM. Trimming took off 3 bases at V and 6 bases at J, with 8 bases between the two ends. The CDR3 runs 12 residues. DNA for the CDR3: TGTGCCAGCAGTTTTGGAGGTAATGGCTACACCTTC. Translating it yields CASSFGGNGYTF.

The J gene is TRBJ2-7, the V gene TRBV5-1; possibly TRBD1 for D (5 bases). V lost 0 bases, J lost 3 bases, and 10 bases lay in between. The CDR3 has 14 residues. Germline V lookup: CDR1 SGHRS, CDR2 YFSETQ. The CDR3 is CASSLAAGYYEQYF. Written as DNA, the CDR3 is TGCGCCAGCAGCTTGGCCGCAGGGTACTACGAGCAGTACTTC.

The rearrangement uses TRBV5-1 and TRBJ2-1; 8 nucleotides align to TRBD2. The V gene end was trimmed by 4 bases and the J gene end by 7 bases; junction bases not matched to a gene: 10. In germline, CDR1 is SGHRS, CDR2 YFSETQ. The CDR3 totals 15 residues. The CDR3 here is CASSAPGREVNEQFF. The CDR3 bases are TGCGCCAGCAGCGCCCCGGGGCGGGAGGTGAATGAGCAGTTCTTC.

The chain has TRBV7-8 and TRBJ2-1; the match to TRBD1 covers 9 bases. The germline gives CDR1 SGHVS, CDR2 FQNEAQ. The CDR3 totals 15 residues. J gave up 8 bases and V 1 base, and 6 bases lay outside the gene matches. In DNA form, the CDR3 reads TGTGCCAGCAGCTTAGTACAGGGGGCTTTCGATGAGCAGTTCTTC. Protein: CASSLVQGAFDEQFF.

V is TRBV3-1 (or the pseudogene TRBV3-2) and J is TRBJ2-2; 12 positions match TRBD2. In germline, CDR1 is LGHDT, CDR2 YNNKEL (reference sequence). V dropped 0 bases and J dropped 3; count of bases not matched to a gene: 11. The CDR3 sequence is 20 residues long. The CDR3 protein is CASSQEVGTSGLDHTGELFF. DNA for the CDR3: TGTGCCAGCAGCCAAGAAGTCGGGACTAGCGGGCTCGACCACACCGGGGAGCTGTTTTTT.

The gene calls are TRBV7-9 and TRBJ2-5, with TRBD2 matching 9 bases. Per the germline V gene, CDR1 is SEHNR and CDR2 is FQNEAQ (reference sequence). The trim removed 5 bases at V and 2 bases at J, leaving 6 bases unmatched. The length of the CDR3 is 15 residues. The CDR3 spells CASSTRLADQETQYF. CDR3 in DNA: TGTGCCAGCAGCACCCGACTAGCGGATCAAGAGACCCAGTACTTC.

The CDR3 protein is CASSLRPGGKNTEAFF. DNA for the CDR3: TGTGCCAGCAGTTTAAGGCCCGGGGGAAAGAACACTGAAGCTTTCTTT. This chain connects TRBV28 to TRBJ1-1; maybe TRBD1 (5 bases). The V gene lost 2 bases and the J gene lost 1 base, with 14 bases spanning the gap. This CDR3 is 16 amino acids long. In germline, CDR1 is MDHEN, CDR2 SYDVKM. Complete variable domain (other parts from reference TRBV28 and TRBJ1-1): DVKVTQSSRYLVKRTGEKVFLECVQDMDHENMFWYRQDPGLGLRLIYFSYDVKMKEKGDIPEGYSVSREKKERFSLILESASTNQTSMYLCASSLRPGGKNTEAFFGQGTRLTVV.

The chain carries TRBV6-5 and TRBJ2-2; D gene unclear. Looked up from germline, CDR1 is MNHEY and CDR2 is SVGAGI. The ends were cut back, 4 bases at V and 8 bases at J, with 14 bases in the middle. This CDR3 has 14 amino acids. The CDR3 reads CASSSRGPGGELFF. CDR3 DNA: TGTGCCAGCAGTTCCCGCGGCCCTGGGGGGGAGCTGTTTTTT.

This chain connects TRBV7-2 to TRBJ2-7, with 7 bases aligning to TRBD2. Germline lookup yields CDR1 SGHTA and CDR2 FQGNSA. The V segment lost 5 bases and the J segment 4 bases; nucleotides outside the gene matches: 17. The CDR3 runs 17 residues. CDR3 nucleotides: TGTGCCAGCAGCCCCACTGTGTGGGGGGAGGGGCGATACGAGCAGTACTTC. Its translation is CASSPTVWGEGRYEQYF.

This clone came up a few times. V usage is TRBV2 and J usage is TRBJ1-4, with D tentatively TRBD1 (5 bases). The V gene lost 4 bases and the J gene lost 0 bases, with 18 bases spanning the gap. The germline V gene has CDR1 SNHLY and CDR2 FYNNEI. This CDR3 region has 18 residues. For the CDR3, the DNA is TGTGCCAGCAGTGTAGCTCCCCGGACACTTGCAACTAATGAAAAACTGTTTTTT. Residues: CASSVAPRTLATNEKLFF.

The chain combines TRBV2 with TRBJ1-2; a weak D match, TRBD1 (5 bases). V gave up 9 bases and J gave up 4 bases, with 9 bases separating them. This CDR3 spans 11 amino acids. Germline CDR1 reads SNHLY; CDR2 reads FYNNEI. CDR3 DNA sequence: TGTGCCAGTCAGGGTCCCTATGGCTACACCTTC. It codes for CASQGPYGYTF.

This CDR3 is CATSDPNSYGYTF. The CDR3 nucleotides are TGTGCCACCAGTGATCCTAACAGCTATGGCTACACCTTC. This rearrangement joins TRBV24-1 to TRBJ1-2; D is unresolved. The CDR3 is 13 amino acids. The germline V gene encodes CDR1 KGHDR and CDR2 SFDVKD. Trimming cost V 3 bases and J 4 bases, with 8 bases left between them.

In the case of this clone: An end of the junction differs from the germline gene, which may be a read error. This chain connects TRBV9 to TRBJ2-5; TRBD2 might be the D (6 bases). Per the germline V gene, CDR1 is SGDLS and CDR2 is YYNGEE. This CDR3 has 12 amino acids. CDR3 nucleotide sequence: TGTGCCAGCAGCAACTTAGCGGCATCCCCAAACTTC. Encoded protein: CASSNLAASPNF.

This rearrangement joins TRBV11-2 to TRBJ2-2; tentative D call: TRBD1 (6 bases). The germline CDR1 and CDR2 sequences are SGHAT and FQNNGV. The V end lost 3 bases, the J end lost 4 bases, and 15 bases lay between the germline ends. The CDR3 has 16 residues. CDR3 sequence (DNA): TGTGCCAGCAGCTTTAGTCACAGGGCGGCCACCGGGGAGCTGTTTTTT. Its translation is CASSFSHRAATGELFF.

V gene TRBV18 combines with J gene TRBJ1-4, with D maybe TRBD1 (6 bases). CDR3 size: 14 residues. Germline values: CDR1 KGHSH, CDR2 LQKENI. Trimming took off 3 bases at V and 4 bases at J, with 9 bases between the two ends. The CDR3 nucleotides read TGTGCCAGCTCACCCGCAGGGGTTAATGAAAAACTGTTTTTT. Protein product: CASSPAGVNEKLFF.

The chain employs TRBV5-5 and TRBJ1-1; 9 positions agree with TRBD1. The germline gives CDR1 SGHKS, CDR2 YYEKEE (reference sequence). The V and J ends lost 4 bases and 5 bases, in that order; junction bases with no gene match: 6. The CDR3 extends over 14 amino acids. CDR3 region: CASSPGQGGTEAFF. The CDR3 DNA is TGTGCCAGCAGCCCGGGACAGGGTGGGACTGAAGCTTTCTTT.

The genes are TRBV14 and TRBJ2-4; 7 nucleotides match TRBD2. The CDR3 is 14 residues long. CDR1 is SGHDN and CDR2 is FVKESK in the germline V gene. Trimming cost V 2 bases and J 6 bases; bases outside gene matches: 4. In DNA, the CDR3 is TGTGCCAGCAGCCAACCAGGGAGGGGAAACATTCAGTACTTC. It encodes CASSQPGRGNIQYF. Complete variable domain (other parts from reference TRBV14 and TRBJ2-4): EAGVTQFPSHSVIEKGQTVTLRCDPISGHDNLYWYRRVMGKEIKFLLHFVKESKQDESGMPNNRFLAERTGGTYSTLKVQPAELEDSGVYFCASSQPGRGNIQYFGAGTRLSVL.

The CDR3 loop is CATSRGIPGQRLLNYGYTF. The CDR3 DNA follows: TGTGCCACCAGCAGAGGGATACCGGGACAGAGGTTACTTAACTATGGCTACACCTTC. The chain carries TRBV15 and TRBJ1-2; 7 bases agree with TRBD1. V dropped 1 base and J dropped 1; count of bases not matched to a gene: 15. CDR3 length: 19 amino acids. Germline CDR1 and CDR2: LNHNV and YYDKDF (reference sequence).

The chain employs TRBV7-2 and TRBJ2-7; D may be TRBD1 (5 bases). V lost 3 bases and J lost 3, with 9 bases in between. In germline, CDR1 is SGHTA, CDR2 FQGNSA. The CDR3 is made up of 13 amino acids. The CDR3 protein is CASSFSDSYEQYF. The CDR3 region has the DNA TGTGCCAGCAGCTTTAGTGACAGCTACGAGCAGTACTTC.